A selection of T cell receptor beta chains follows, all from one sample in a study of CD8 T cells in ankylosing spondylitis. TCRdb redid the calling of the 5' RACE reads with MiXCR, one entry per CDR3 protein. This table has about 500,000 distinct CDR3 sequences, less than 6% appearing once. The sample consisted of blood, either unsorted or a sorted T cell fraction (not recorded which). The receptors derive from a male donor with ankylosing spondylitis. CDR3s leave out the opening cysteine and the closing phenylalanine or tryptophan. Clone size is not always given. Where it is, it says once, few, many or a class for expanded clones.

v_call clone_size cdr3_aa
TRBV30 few AWRQGSYEQY
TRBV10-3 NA AISESEIDEQF
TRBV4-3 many ASSQDYASGANVLT
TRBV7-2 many ASSFSGTGGYEQY
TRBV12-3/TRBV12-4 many ASSPLYTEAF
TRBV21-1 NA ASSTRLAGGTNEQF
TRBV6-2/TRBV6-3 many ASSPTGQSQPQH
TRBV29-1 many SVGRPASGYT
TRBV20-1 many SARVGLAGASSYNEQF
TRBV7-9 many ASSYDGTGGAF
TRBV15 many AVAYYNEQF
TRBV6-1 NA ASRTIGQGNEQF
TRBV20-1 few SARGTSGRAYNEQY
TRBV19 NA ASSTLPSPGGTEAF
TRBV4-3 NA ASSQSMGDTQY
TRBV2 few ASNRAVYEQY